This T cell receptor beta chain is drawn from a study of blood T cells in healthy people across ages. Whenever a sample was processed, at least 6.5 million PBMCs were isolated. Germline CDR1 and CDR2: DFQATT and SNEGSKA (reference sequence). V dropped 0 bases and J dropped 2 bases, with 14 bases sitting between them. The CDR3 sequence is 16 residues long. Primers used in a second PCR of about 7 to 12 cycles were a sample-barcoded 5' primer and a J-beta primer mix. No fewer than 2.5 million CDR3-containing paired-end reads came from each sample. TCRdb passed the 5' RACE reads through MiXCR, listing each CDR3 protein once. Among 780,000 or so distinct CDR3 sequences listed, about 53% were seen once.

The sequencing sample was made of blood. The chain is built from TRBV20-1 and TRBJ2-1; D is unresolved. This clonotype was sampled from a man of 80 years or more in good health. The CDR3: CSARDVGLKPYNEQFF. CDR3 bases: TGCAGTGCTAGAGATGTGGGTCTCAAACCCTACAATGAGCAGTTCTTC.